The 31 T cell receptor beta chains presented below share a single source sample, sequenced in a study of shared clonotypes between healthy human individuals. The repertoire was sequenced with immunoSEQ multiplex PCR; TCRdb's copy has only in-frame clones and lacks some. The sample holds roughly 1.4 million clones, just under 99% seen once. The sequenced material came from naive CD4+ T cells sorted from blood. Subset meaning: CD45RA+ positively selected. The receptor source for this set is a man aged 25 to 40 in good health.

The rearrangement uses TRBV18 and TRBJ2-1; D is undetermined. Germline assignment: CDR1 KGHSH and CDR2 LQKENI. The CDR3 is made up of 13 amino acids. Trimming took 3 bases from V and 6 from J, leaving 9 bases between them. CDR3 in DNA: TGTGCCAGCTCACCTTCCGTCAGCAATGAGCAGTTCTTC. Its protein is CASSPSVSNEQFF.

The count of this clone is one. V is TRBV19 and J is TRBJ2-7; a possible D gene is TRBD1 (7 bases). This CDR3 is 15 amino acids long. Deletions cut 5 bases from V and 4 bases from J, with 18 bases between. The germline V gene encodes CDR1 LNHDA and CDR2 SQIVND (reference sequence). For the CDR3, the DNA is TGTGCCAGTAGTCCCCCGGCAGGGGGGCTTTACGAGCAGTACTTC. Encoded protein: CASSPPAGGLYEQYF. Complete variable domain (other parts from reference TRBV19 and TRBJ2-7): DGGITQSPKYLFRKEGQNVTLSCEQNLNHDAMYWYRQDPGQGLRLIYYSQIVNDFQKGDIAEGYSVSREKKESFPLTVTSAQKNPTAFYLCASSPPAGGLYEQYFGPGTRLTVT.

The chain has TRBV29-1 and TRBJ2-1; tentative D call: TRBD2 (5 bases). The germline V and J ends were trimmed by 6 bases and 0 bases, with 12 bases remaining between them. The CDR3 sequence is 14 residues long. Germline lookup yields CDR1 SQVTM and CDR2 ANQGSEA. CDR3 bases: TGCAGCGTGCTTAGGGAGAGCTCCTACAATGAGCAGTTCTTC. It translates to CSVLRESSYNEQFF.

The chain couples TRBV10-3 to TRBJ1-2, with D possibly TRBD1 on 6 matching bases. The length of the CDR3 is 13 residues. V was pared by 5 bases and J by 4 bases, with 11 bases between. Germline V gene lookup returns CDR1 ENHRY and CDR2 SYGVKD. The CDR3 nucleotides read TGTGCCATCAGTCAGGACAGTGGCTATGGCTACACCTTC. It is translated as CAISQDSGYGYTF.

Note on this clone: Additional DNA sequences in this sample encode the identical CDR3. The V call is TRBV11-2, the J call TRBJ2-5; D is ambiguous. V was cut by 0 bases and J by 4 bases, with 3 bases left in between. The CDR3 has 12 residues. The germline V gene encodes CDR1 SGHAT and CDR2 FQNNGV. As DNA, the CDR3 is TGTGCCAGCAGCTTAGACAGAGAGACCCAGTACTTC. Its protein product is CASSLDRETQYF.

This chain uses TRBV29-1 with TRBJ2-2, with D unclear. V was clipped by 3 bases and J by 1 base, with 6 bases between them. Germline CDR1 SQVTM, CDR2 ANQGSEA. The CDR3 runs to 13 residues. The CDR3 DNA sequence: TGCAGCGTTGAGTCCCAGAACACCGGGGAGCTGTTTTTT. Encoded protein: CSVESQNTGELFF.

V gene TRBV19 combines with J gene TRBJ2-3; no clear D gene. From germline, CDR1 is LNHDA and CDR2 SQIVND (reference sequence). The V end lost 4 bases, the J end lost 3 bases, and 11 bases lay between the germline ends. This CDR3 is 14 amino acids long. Written as DNA, the CDR3 is TGTGCCAGTAGTAAGAACCCGATGACAGATACGCAGTATTTT. Residues: CASSKNPMTDTQYF.

V usage is TRBV7-2 and J usage is TRBJ1-5; 9 positions match TRBD1. CDR3 length equals 15 residues. Germline V CDR1 and CDR2: SGHTA, FQGNSA. Trimming removed 1 base from V and 5 bases from J; junction bases left unmatched: 3. The CDR3 protein is CASSLGQGDDQPQHF. CDR3 DNA sequence: TGTGCCAGCAGCTTAGGACAGGGGGATGATCAGCCCCAGCATTTT.

This chain connects TRBV2 to TRBJ2-2, with unresolved D. In germline, CDR1 is SNHLY, CDR2 FYNNEI. V lost 4 bases, J lost 11 bases, and 11 bases lay in between. The CDR3 totals 12 residues. For the CDR3, the DNA is TGTGCCAGCAGTGTTTTTAGGCTCGAGCTGTTTTTT. Translation: CASSVFRLELFF.

J is TRBJ2-3 and V is TRBV5-1, with TRBD1 matching over 9 bases. V was clipped by 5 bases and J by 1 base; unmatched bases: 8. This CDR3 has 16 amino acids. Germline V CDR1 and CDR2: SGHRS, YFSETQ. Here the CDR3 reads CASRRTGALGTDTQYF. CDR3 DNA sequence: TGCGCCAGCAGGCGGACAGGGGCCCTGGGCACAGATACGCAGTATTTT.

Concerning this clone: At the DNA level, this CDR3 is encoded by other sequences in the same sample as well. V usage is TRBV5-1 and J usage is TRBJ2-7, with D possibly matching TRBD2 (6 bases). Trimming stripped 4 bases from V and 0 bases from J, with 11 bases between. Germline assignment: CDR1 SGHRS and CDR2 YFSETQ. The CDR3 contains 14 residues. The chain's CDR3 is CASSLLGSSYEQYF. For the CDR3, the DNA is TGCGCCAGCAGCCTTCTCGGGAGCTCCTACGAGCAGTACTTC.

With respect to this clone: Different DNA sequences within this sample yield the same CDR3. For the CDR3, the DNA is TGTGCCAGCAGCTTAGGACAGGGGAACACTGAAGCTTTCTTT. The encoded protein is CASSLGQGNTEAFF. The chain is built from TRBV7-2 and TRBJ1-1, with 7 bases lining up with TRBD1. V lost 1 base to trimming and J lost 1 base; unmatched junction nucleotides: 0. The germline V gene has CDR1 SGHTA and CDR2 FQGNSA. The CDR3 is 14 residues long.

The chain recombines TRBV19 with TRBJ2-6, with D possibly TRBD1 on 6 matching bases. V gave up 3 bases and J gave up 2 bases, with 17 bases separating them. From germline, CDR1 is LNHDA and CDR2 SQIVND (reference sequence). The CDR3 runs 18 residues. The CDR3 nucleotides read TGTGCCAGTAGTATTCAGTCAGGGGCCCCAACTGGGGCCAACGTCCTGACTTTC. The encoded protein is CASSIQSGAPTGANVLTF. Drawing the rest from reference TRBV19 and TRBJ2-6, the complete variable domain is DGGITQSPKYLFRKEGQNVTLSCEQNLNHDAMYWYRQDPGQGLRLIYYSQIVNDFQKGDIAEGYSVSREKKESFPLTVTSAQKNPTAFYLCASSIQSGAPTGANVLTFGAGSRLTVL.

The J gene is TRBJ1-3, the V gene TRBV9; D gene uncertain. V dropped 0 bases and J dropped 2 bases, with 9 bases sitting between them. Germline CDR1 and CDR2: SGDLS and YYNGEE. The CDR3 is 15 residues long. CDR3 sequence reads: CASSVATNPGNTIYF. In DNA, the CDR3 is TGTGCCAGCAGCGTAGCTACCAACCCTGGAAACACCATATATTTT. Full variable domain (outside the CDR3, taken from reference TRBV9 and TRBJ1-3): DSGVTQTPKHLITATGQRVTLRCSPRSGDLSVYWYQQSLDQGLQFLIQYYNGEERAKGNILERFSAQQFPDLHSELNLSSLELGDSALYFCASSVATNPGNTIYFGEGSWLTVV.

The chain carries TRBV5-1 and TRBJ1-1; D is unclear. Trimming removed 0 bases at V and 4 bases at J, with 16 bases between. Per the germline V gene, CDR1 is SGHRS and CDR2 is YFSETQ. CDR3 length equals 16 residues. CDR3 bases: TGCGCCAGCAGCTTGGCCGGTTTCGGCTGGAGCACTGAAGCTTTCTTT. It codes for CASSLAGFGWSTEAFF.

The chain couples TRBV10-3 to TRBJ2-3, with 7 bases that match TRBD1. V was clipped by 2 bases and J by 0 bases; unmatched bases: 8. Looked up from germline, CDR1 is ENHRY and CDR2 is SYGVKD. The CDR3 sequence is 17 residues long. CDR3 coding DNA: TGTGCCATCAGTGAGCCCCCCGACAGGGCCAGCACAGATACGCAGTATTTT. Its translation is CAISEPPDRASTDTQYF.

V gene TRBV7-7 combines with J gene TRBJ2-1, with D perhaps assigned TRBD1 or TRBD2 (5 bases each). The V end lost 5 bases, the J end lost 9 bases, and 11 bases lay between the germline ends. CDR1 and CDR2 (germline): SSHAT, FNYEAQ (reference sequence). The CDR3 loop spans 12 amino acids. The CDR3 reads CASSPAGTEQFF. Here the CDR3 DNA reads TGTGCCAGCAGCCCAGCCGGGACTGAGCAGTTCTTC. Complete variable domain (other parts from reference TRBV7-7 and TRBJ2-1): GAGVSQSPRYKVTKRGQDVTLRCDPISSHATLYWYQQALGQGPEFLTYFNYEAQPDKSGLPSDRFSAERPEGSISTLTIQRTEQRDSAMYRCASSPAGTEQFFGPGTRLTVL.

The chain links TRBV5-6 to TRBJ1-4; TRBD1 is a possible D gene (5 bases). The germline V and J ends were trimmed by 3 bases and 4 bases, with 10 bases remaining between them. The CDR3 contains 14 residues. Germline CDR1 is SGHDT and CDR2 is YYEEEE. The CDR3 loop reads CASSSWDLNEKLFF. CDR3 nucleotides: TGTGCCAGCAGCTCGTGGGACCTTAATGAAAAACTGTTTTTT.

The genes are TRBV7-8 and TRBJ2-3, with D hard to call. Looked up from germline, CDR1 is SGHVS and CDR2 is FQNEAQ. V was clipped by 5 bases and J by 4 bases, with 25 bases between them. This CDR3 is built from 18 residues. Here the CDR3 reads CASSARRGIQTIPDTQYF. The CDR3 bases are TGTGCCAGCAGCGCTAGGCGAGGAATCCAAACGATTCCAGATACGCAGTATTTT.

The chain recombines TRBV18 with TRBJ2-1; possible D gene TRBD1, 5 bases. CDR3 length equals 15 residues. CDR1 is KGHSH and CDR2 is LQKENI in the germline V gene. V shed 3 bases and J shed 6 bases, with 15 bases lying between them. CDR3 in DNA: TGTGCCAGCTCACCCCTGATAGACAGTTCCAATGAGCAGTTCTTC. This translates into CASSPLIDSSNEQFF.

The gene calls are TRBV5-4 and TRBJ2-1; TRBD2 matches 7 bases. In germline, CDR1 is SGHNT, CDR2 YYREEE (reference sequence). This CDR3 is built from 17 residues. V trimming: 2 bases; J trimming: 0 bases; junction bases outside the gene matches: 8. CDR3 amino acids: CASSFLAGLSSYNEQFF. DNA for the CDR3: TGTGCCAGCAGCTTTTTAGCGGGCCTCAGCTCCTACAATGAGCAGTTCTTC.

This clone was observed once. The chain is built from TRBV5-1 and TRBJ2-5, with 8 positions matching TRBD1. Germline CDR1 SGHRS, CDR2 YFSETQ. J lost 4 bases, V lost 6 bases, and 8 bases had no gene match. This CDR3 region has 14 residues. DNA of the CDR3: TGCGCCAGCACCCCAACTACAGGGGGAGAGACCCAGTACTTC. Its protein product is CASTPTTGGETQYF.

Only one count was recorded for this clone. The V and J genes are TRBV6-1 and TRBJ2-5; D possibly corresponds to TRBD2 (5 bases). Germline loops: CDR1 MNHNS, CDR2 SASEGT. With 3 bases removed from V and 1 base from J, the gap between germline ends came to 18 bases. The CDR3 is 17 amino acids. CDR3 bases: TGTGCCAGCAGTGAGAGGTACGGGATAGAGGTCCAAGAGACCCAGTACTTC. Its protein is CASSERYGIEVQETQYF.

The chain links TRBV19 to TRBJ2-1; the D gene is possibly TRBD1 (6 bases). The CDR3 is 13 amino acids. Germline V gene data show CDR1 as LNHDA and CDR2 as SQIVND (reference sequence). V lost 1 base, J lost 7 bases, and 8 bases lay in between. The CDR3 region has the DNA TGTGCCAGTAGTATAGGCAGGGGAAATGAGCAGTTCTTC. Its protein product is CASSIGRGNEQFF.

The gene calls are TRBV5-1 and TRBJ2-1; no definite D call. Trimming shortened V by 0 bases and J by 8 bases, and 9 bases separated the two germline ends. The CDR3 is 13 residues long. The germline V gene has CDR1 SGHRS and CDR2 YFSETQ. CDR3: CASSLVASYEQFF. The CDR3 region has the DNA TGCGCCAGCAGCTTGGTGGCTAGTTATGAGCAGTTCTTC.

The chain employs TRBV15 and TRBJ2-5, with 10 bases matching TRBD1. The CDR3 has 17 residues. Per the germline V gene, CDR1 is LNHNV and CDR2 is YYDKDF (reference sequence). V lost 3 bases and J lost 1; bases outside the gene matches: 8. The CDR3 DNA sequence: TGTGCCACCAGCAGTGCCCCGACAGGGGGCTCCCAAGAGACCCAGTACTTC. It is translated as CATSSAPTGGSQETQYF. Full variable domain (missing parts from reference TRBV15 and TRBJ2-5): DAMVIQNPRYQVTQFGKPVTLSCSQTLNHNVMYWYQQKSSQAPKLLFHYYDKDFNNEADTPDNFQSRRPNTSFCFLDIRSPGLGDTAMYLCATSSAPTGGSQETQYFGPGTRLLVL.

The V gene is TRBV29-1, the J gene TRBJ2-1, with D possibly TRBD2 on 5 matching bases. Trimming shortened V by 5 bases and J by 0 bases, and 23 bases separated the two germline ends. The CDR3 is 18 residues long. Germline V gives CDR1 SQVTM, CDR2 ANQGSEA. The CDR3 loop reads CSVPRRLASISSYNEQFF. In DNA, the CDR3 is TGCAGCGTTCCTCGGAGGCTAGCTTCTATAAGCTCCTACAATGAGCAGTTCTTC.

The chain carries TRBV19 and TRBJ1-1; no clear D gene. CDR1 and CDR2 from the germline V gene are LNHDA and SQIVND (reference sequence). V dropped 3 bases and J dropped 3 bases, with 11 bases sitting between them. The CDR3 runs 14 residues. The CDR3 coding sequence is TGTGCCAGTAGTATCTCTATAGCGGACACTGAAGCTTTCTTT. Its protein product is CASSISIADTEAFF.

The chain employs TRBV7-2 and TRBJ2-7; D not certain. The CDR3 is made up of 13 amino acids. The ends were cut back, 5 bases at V and 2 bases at J, with 10 bases in the middle. Germline V gives CDR1 SGHTA, CDR2 FQGNSA. DNA for the CDR3: TGTGCCAGCAGCAGTTTAGTCACCTACGAGCAGTACTTC. Translating gives CASSSLVTYEQYF.

This CDR3 is CAISVGAGTTNEKLFF. The CDR3 nucleotides read TGTGCCATCAGTGTCGGGGCAGGAACAACTAATGAAAAACTGTTTTTT. V and J are TRBV10-3 and TRBJ1-4, with D possibly TRBD1 on 5 matching bases. Germline lookup yields CDR1 ENHRY and CDR2 SYGVKD. The CDR3 is 16 amino acids. V was shortened by 4 bases and J by 0 bases, with 12 bases between the two germline ends.

The gene calls are TRBV19 and TRBJ2-1; 9 bases line up with TRBD1. Trimming cost V 4 bases and J 8 bases; bases outside gene matches: 6. The CDR3 has 14 amino acids. CDR1 and CDR2 from the germline V gene are LNHDA and SQIVND (reference sequence). CDR3 region: CASSNWDRVHEQFF. DNA of the CDR3: TGTGCCAGTAGTAACTGGGACAGGGTACATGAGCAGTTCTTC.